The entry below describes one T cell receptor (beta chain). Antigen specificity is unknown. Between the trimmed V and J ends, which lost 4 bases and 4 bases, there was a span of 16 bases. The CDR3 length is 15 residues. This specimen comes from a study of blood T cells in healthy people across ages. Broader study findings: When set beside aged donors, long-lived donors presented more naive CD4+ cells and higher diversity.

Primed by a sample-barcoded 5' primer and a J-beta primer mix, a second PCR proceeded for roughly 6 to 12 cycles. TCRdb re-called the 5' RACE reads through MiXCR, storing one row per CDR3 protein. Of roughly 800,000 distinct CDR3 sequences listed, roughly 64% are singletons. It was approximately 10 milliliters of peripheral blood that were drawn from each donor. This TCR derives from a man aged 30 to 39 in good health. Sequenced input: blood. The chain has TRBV12-3 or TRBV12-4 and TRBJ2-5; tentative D call: TRBD2 (5 bases). CDR3 sequence (DNA): TGTGCCAGCAGTTCCTCAGGCGGGCAGGCAGAGACCCAGTACTTC. It codes for CASSSSGGQAETQYF.